These 32 T cell receptor beta chains originate from one sample sequenced in a study of T cells in narcolepsy. Sequenced by immunoSEQ multiplex PCR; TCRdb stores in-frame clones only, minus some. The sample yields some 32,000 clones, about four fifths seen once. Source material: CD45RA- memory CD4+ T cells from PBMCs. The receptors were sampled from a human donor with narcolepsy.

The chain employs TRBV28 and TRBJ1-2, with a weak D call TRBD1 (5 bases). Germline V gives CDR1 MDHEN, CDR2 SYDVKM. The CDR3 consists of 14 residues. V was trimmed by 6 bases and J by 4 bases, leaving 15 bases between them. As DNA, the CDR3 is TGTGCCAGCAGCCCTTATAGGGGCTCCTATGGCTACACCTTC. It encodes CASSPYRGSYGYTF.

This clone was recorded only once. This sequence joins TRBV6-5 and TRBJ1-4, with D maybe TRBD1 (6 bases). The CDR3 loop spans 14 amino acids. Germline V gives CDR1 MNHEY, CDR2 SVGAGI. V was shortened by 5 bases and J by 7 bases, with 14 bases between the two germline ends. CDR3 protein: CASSIGGEGEKLFF. As DNA, the CDR3 is TGTGCCAGCAGTATAGGGGGAGAAGGTGAAAAACTGTTTTTT.

This chain links TRBV5-1 with TRBJ2-7; D possibly matches TRBD1 or TRBD2 (5 bases each). CDR1 SGHRS and CDR2 YFSETQ come from the germline V gene. V lost 4 bases, J lost 5 bases, and 22 bases lay in between. The CDR3 totals 16 residues. This chain's CDR3 is CASSRSGTGAYDEQYF. The CDR3 region has the DNA TGCGCCAGCAGCCGGTCCGGGACCGGGGCATACGACGAGCAGTACTTC.

The chain carries TRBV5-1 and TRBJ1-2; maybe TRBD1 (5 bases). Germline loops: CDR1 SGHRS, CDR2 YFSETQ. Trimming took off 4 bases at V and 6 bases at J, with 13 bases between the two ends. This CDR3 has 13 residues. The CDR3 DNA follows: TGCGCCAGCAGCATGGGGGAACATGATGGCTACACCTTC. This gives the protein CASSMGEHDGYTF.

The chain is built from TRBV6-1 and TRBJ2-5; 8 positions match TRBD2. The CDR3 contains 13 residues. Germline trimming cut 10 bases from V and 1 base from J; bases unmatched to any gene: 5. The V gene's germline CDR1 is MNHNS and CDR2 SASEGT. This CDR3 is CATTRGGQETQYF. For the CDR3, the DNA is TGTGCCACTACCCGGGGGGGCCAAGAGACCCAGTACTTC.

The J gene is TRBJ2-3, the V gene TRBV6-5; D gene unclear. The CDR3 is made up of 14 amino acids. The V and J ends lost 2 bases and 2 bases respectively, with 8 bases between them. Germline values: CDR1 MNHEY, CDR2 SVGAGI. CDR3 in amino acids: CASSYSQSTDTQYF. The CDR3 DNA follows: TGTGCCAGCAGTTACAGCCAGTCCACAGATACGCAGTATTTT.

Regarding this clone: Other DNA sequences of this sample code for an identical CDR3. J is TRBJ1-2 and V is TRBV18; 7 bases are a match to TRBD1. Trimming took 2 bases from V and 5 from J; bases not matched to a gene: 2. CDR1 is KGHSH, CDR2 LQKENI, per germline. The CDR3 extends over 13 amino acids. CDR3 DNA sequence: TGTGCCAGCTCACCAGGGACAGCTTATGGCTACACCTTC. Translating it yields CASSPGTAYGYTF.

This clone was seen more than once but under ten times. The J gene is TRBJ2-3, the V gene TRBV9; 7 nucleotides agree with TRBD2. In germline, CDR1 is SGDLS, CDR2 YYNGEE. This CDR3 is built from 16 residues. Germline trimming cut 0 bases from V and 2 bases from J; bases unmatched to any gene: 6. The CDR3 sequence is CASSVVGGRVTDTQYF. Written as DNA, the CDR3 is TGTGCCAGCAGCGTAGTGGGCGGGAGAGTCACAGATACGCAGTATTTT.

The chain has TRBV4-2 and TRBJ2-5; TRBD1 aligns across 8 bases. Germline trimming cut 1 base from V and 3 bases from J; bases unmatched to any gene: 1. Per germline, CDR1 LGHNA and CDR2 YNFKEQ. The CDR3 totals 14 residues. CDR3 sequence (DNA): TGTGCCAGCAGCCAAGGGACAGGGAAAGAGACCCAGTACTTC. Its translation: CASSQGTGKETQYF.

This sequence joins TRBV7-2 and TRBJ1-5, with D tentatively TRBD1 (6 bases). The germline gives CDR1 SGHTA, CDR2 FQGNSA. V was cut by 1 base and J by 1 base, with 11 bases left in between. CDR3 length equals 16 residues. The chain's CDR3 is CASSLVSGASNQPQHF. CDR3 coding DNA: TGTGCCAGCAGCTTAGTTTCGGGGGCGAGCAATCAGCCCCAGCATTTT.

This sequence joins TRBV11-3 and TRBJ2-3; perhaps TRBD2 as D (6 bases). Germline V CDR1 and CDR2: SGHNT, YENEEA. The CDR3 has 19 amino acids. Deletions cut 2 bases from V and 0 bases from J, with 21 bases between. This CDR3 is CASSLCLGTPPLSTDTQYF. The CDR3 DNA sequence: TGTGCCAGCAGCTTATGTTTGGGGACTCCCCCCCTTAGCACAGATACGCAGTATTTT.

This chain connects TRBV30 to TRBJ1-1, with 7 bases matching TRBD1. Germline assignment: CDR1 GTSNPN and CDR2 SVGIG (reference sequence). This CDR3 region has 13 residues. The V and J ends lost 2 bases and 10 bases, in that order; junction bases with no gene match: 10. DNA of the CDR3: TGTGCCTGGAGTCAACAGGGGAGCTTTTCAGCTTTCTTT. Amino acids: CAWSQQGSFSAFF.

The chain links TRBV28 to TRBJ2-7, with 7 positions matching TRBD1. The CDR3 has 13 amino acids. Germline V CDR1 and CDR2: MDHEN, SYDVKM. Trimming cost V 6 bases and J 0 bases; bases outside gene matches: 2. DNA for the CDR3: TGTGCCAGCAGGGGGGACAGCTCCTACGAGCAGTACTTC. Protein product: CASRGDSSYEQYF.

The chain joins TRBV18 to TRBJ2-3, with a weak D call TRBD1 (5 bases). V was clipped by 2 bases and J by 6 bases, with 9 bases between them. CDR3 length: 13 residues. Per germline, CDR1 KGHSH and CDR2 LQKENI. The CDR3 is CASSPLGVDTQYF. Written as DNA, the CDR3 is TGTGCCAGCTCACCATTAGGGGTCGATACGCAGTATTTT.

The rearrangement uses TRBV5-6 and TRBJ2-5; tentatively, D is TRBD1 (6 bases). Germline V gene lookup returns CDR1 SGHDT and CDR2 YYEEEE. The CDR3 sequence is 16 residues long. Trimming took off 4 bases at V and 2 bases at J, with 18 bases between the two ends. The CDR3 reads CASSLPQGIEQETQYF. Here the CDR3 DNA reads TGTGCCAGCAGCCTCCCACAGGGAATTGAACAAGAGACCCAGTACTTC.

This chain joins TRBV7-3 and TRBJ2-3; tentatively, D is TRBD2 (5 bases). The germline CDR1 and CDR2 sequences are SGHTA and FQGTGA. The CDR3 runs to 15 residues. V lost 2 bases to trimming and J lost 0 bases, with 9 bases between them. The CDR3 protein is CASSLGTRSTDTQYF. The CDR3 nucleotides read TGTGCCAGCAGCTTAGGAACTAGAAGCACAGATACGCAGTATTTT.

This clone was seen a few times. The V and J genes are TRBV28 and TRBJ1-1, with D uncertain. The length of the CDR3 is 8 residues. In germline, CDR1 is MDHEN, CDR2 SYDVKM. V lost 8 bases, J lost 10 bases, and 5 bases lay in between. The CDR3 protein is CASGGAFF. The CDR3 bases are TGTGCCAGCGGTGGAGCTTTCTTT. Variable domain in full (rest from reference TRBV28 and TRBJ1-1): DVKVTQSSRYLVKRTGEKVFLECVQDMDHENMFWYRQDPGLGLRLIYFSYDVKMKEKGDIPEGYSVSREKKERFSLILESASTNQTSMYLCASGGAFFGQGTRLTVV.

The chain links TRBV5-1 to TRBJ2-2; 11 nucleotides match TRBD1. Germline CDR1 reads SGHRS; CDR2 reads YFSETQ. V trimming: 4 bases; J trimming: 8 bases; junction bases outside the gene matches: 7. The CDR3 length is 15 residues. The chain's CDR3 is CASSPDRGQSGELFF. The CDR3 nucleotides are TGCGCCAGCAGCCCGGACAGGGGGCAATCTGGGGAGCTGTTTTTT.

The V call is TRBV5-8, the J call TRBJ2-7; TRBD2 might be the D (5 bases). The germline V and J ends were trimmed by 7 bases and 13 bases, with 21 bases remaining between them. This CDR3 region has 12 residues. Germline values: CDR1 SGHTS, CDR2 YDEGEE. CDR3 sequence reads: CASPSFEGSYYF. The CDR3 DNA reads TGTGCCAGCCCCAGCTTCGAAGGGAGCTATTACTTC.

Here the CDR3 reads CASSPLPREQETQYF. The CDR3 DNA is TGTGCCAGCAGCCCCCTCCCCAGAGAGCAAGAGACCCAGTACTTC. The chain recombines TRBV7-6 with TRBJ2-5; no firm D call. CDR1 is SGHVS and CDR2 is FNYEAQ in the germline V gene. V lost 5 bases to trimming and J lost 2 bases, with 15 bases between them. The CDR3 is made up of 15 amino acids.

The rearrangement uses TRBV4-1 and TRBJ1-3; 7 bases agree with TRBD1. Germline trimming cut 0 bases from V and 2 bases from J; bases unmatched to any gene: 13. CDR1 is MGHRA, CDR2 YSYEKL, per germline. The CDR3 is 19 residues long. The CDR3 DNA sequence: TGCGCCAGCAGCCAAGAGGCATTAGGGGGCATAAGAGCTGGAAACACCATATATTTT. It encodes CASSQEALGGIRAGNTIYF.

The chain employs TRBV5-4 and TRBJ1-2; TRBD1 might be the D (5 bases). Germline V CDR1 and CDR2: SGHNT, YYREEE (reference sequence). With 0 bases removed from V and 9 bases from J, the gap between germline ends came to 6 bases. The CDR3 extends over 11 amino acids. This CDR3 reads CASSLEGRYTF. The CDR3 nucleotides read TGTGCCAGCAGCTTGGAGGGGCGCTACACCTTC.

V and J are TRBV30 and TRBJ2-3; 9 bases are a match to TRBD2. Germline V gene lookup returns CDR1 GTSNPN and CDR2 SVGIG (reference sequence). Trimming cost V 3 bases and J 2 bases; bases outside gene matches: 3. This CDR3 contains 14 residues. CDR3 sequence reads: CAWRLAGLTDTQYF. The CDR3 coding sequence is TGTGCCTGGAGGCTAGCGGGACTCACAGATACGCAGTATTTT.

Points on this clone: Other DNA sequences from this sample encode an identical CDR3 as well. This chain links TRBV30 with TRBJ1-1; possibly TRBD1 for D (6 bases). Trimming took 3 bases from V and 8 from J, leaving 19 bases between them. Germline lookup yields CDR1 GTSNPN and CDR2 SVGIG (reference sequence). This CDR3 is 14 amino acids long. CDR3: CAWRRGGGQQEAFF. The CDR3 bases are TGTGCCTGGAGAAGAGGGGGGGGTCAACAAGAAGCTTTCTTT.

This clone was counted a single time. The chain couples TRBV15 to TRBJ2-1, with 8 nucleotides matching TRBD2. The CDR3 extends over 15 amino acids. In germline, CDR1 is LNHNV, CDR2 YYDKDF (reference sequence). Trimming took 3 bases from V and 6 from J; bases not matched to a gene: 7. CDR3 residues: CATSSVRGGSNEQFF. The CDR3 DNA reads TGTGCCACCAGCAGCGTTCGCGGGGGGTCCAATGAGCAGTTCTTC. The complete variable domain, with remaining parts taken from reference TRBV15 and TRBJ2-1, reads DAMVIQNPRYQVTQFGKPVTLSCSQTLNHNVMYWYQQKSSQAPKLLFHYYDKDFNNEADTPDNFQSRRPNTSFCFLDIRSPGLGDTAMYLCATSSVRGGSNEQFFGPGTRLTVL.

This clone turned up a few times. CDR3 sequence reads: CASSGLAAETQYF. In nucleotides, the CDR3 is TGTGCCAGCAGTGGGCTGGCGGCGGAGACCCAGTACTTC. The chain recombines TRBV2 with TRBJ2-5, with D uncertain. V lost 4 bases, J lost 5 bases, and 11 bases lay in between. There are 13 residues in the CDR3. Germline CDR1 and CDR2: SNHLY and FYNNEI.

The chain has TRBV30 and TRBJ2-2, with a tentative D call TRBD1 (6 bases). This CDR3 is built from 14 residues. Deletions cut 5 bases from V and 6 bases from J, with 16 bases between. Germline values: CDR1 GTSNPN, CDR2 SVGIG (reference sequence). CDR3 protein: CAWSPGQLAGELFF. CDR3 DNA: TGTGCCTGGTCCCCGGGACAACTCGCCGGGGAGCTGTTTTTT.

The rearrangement uses TRBV7-9 and TRBJ1-2, with 10 bases lining up with TRBD1. With V trimmed by 4 bases and J by 4 bases, 9 bases remained unmatched. The CDR3 covers 16 residues. Germline V gene lookup returns CDR1 SEHNR and CDR2 FQNEAQ (reference sequence). The CDR3 coding sequence is TGTGCCAGCAGCTCGGAGACAGGGGGCAGCGTCTATGGCTACACCTTC. Translation: CASSSETGGSVYGYTF.

The rearrangement joins TRBV6-1 to TRBJ2-3; D might be TRBD2 (6 bases). Germline lookup yields CDR1 MNHNS and CDR2 SASEGT. CDR3 length: 12 amino acids. V lost 7 bases and J lost 7, with 12 bases in between. This chain's CDR3 is CASTVGGNTQYF. CDR3 nucleotide sequence: TGTGCCAGCACGGTCGGGGGAAATACGCAGTATTTT.

The rearrangement joins TRBV19 to TRBJ2-3; 11 bases match TRBD2. V lost 7 bases to trimming and J lost 6 bases; unmatched junction nucleotides: 15. CDR3 length: 17 residues. Germline CDR1 is LNHDA and CDR2 is SQIVND (reference sequence). CDR3 bases: TGTGCCAGTACCCCGGGGCCTACTAGCGGGAGAGTGGATACGCAGTATTTT. Amino acid sequence: CASTPGPTSGRVDTQYF.

The chain carries TRBV14 and TRBJ1-1; TRBD1 aligns across 9 bases. Germline CDR1 SGHDN, CDR2 FVKESK. J was trimmed by 6 bases and V by 1 base; bases with no gene match: 9. This CDR3 contains 16 residues. CDR3 in DNA: TGTGCCAGCAGCCAAGGCCCCGGGACAGGGCTTGCTGAAGCTTTCTTT. Protein sequence: CASSQGPGTGLAEAFF.

This sequence joins TRBV5-1 and TRBJ2-5, with D possibly being TRBD1 or TRBD2 (5 bases each). The CDR3 extends over 12 amino acids. The germline CDR1 and CDR2 sequences are SGHRS and YFSETQ. The germline V and J ends were trimmed by 1 base and 5 bases, with 6 bases remaining between them. DNA of the CDR3: TGCGCCAGCAGCTTGAGGGACGAGACCCAGTACTTC. This gives the protein CASSLRDETQYF.